This TCR beta chain was recorded in a study of blood T cells in healthy people across ages. Study findings and constraints: A roughly linear fall in TCR beta diversity per million T cells was seen with increasing age.

Total RNA was extracted at no less than 6 micrograms per sample. As for this clonotype: Its target is not known.

The authors ran a second PCR of 7 to 11 cycles using a sample-barcoded 5' primer and a J-beta primer mix. TCRdb recomputed calls from the 5' RACE reads with MiXCR, one row per CDR3 protein. The sample shows 450,000 to 700,000 distinct CDR3 sequences, approximately 25% of them seen only once. The CDR3 is 15 amino acids. Germline loops: CDR1 SGDLS, CDR2 YYNGEE. The material sequenced was blood. The TCR was taken from a woman between 70 and 85 years old in good health. This rearrangement joins TRBV9 to TRBJ2-5; the match to TRBD1 covers 9 bases. The J call may be faulty, since TRBJ2-1 better matches the DNA end. CDR3 sequence reads: CASSVEGQGRNEQFF. CDR3 coding DNA: TGTGCCAGCAGCGTGGAAGGACAGGGGAGGAATGAGCAGTTCTTC.